This TCR beta chain was recovered during a study of shared clonotypes between healthy human individuals. A word on this clone: What it binds is unknown.

The study ran the assay at deep level. Methods used by the authors: ImmunoSEQ only sent back junction sequences with no quality scores, so filtering was done differently. The assay was immunoSEQ multiplex PCR, and TCRdb's table has in-frame clones only and misses some. The V and J calls and clone size were taken over from that table, and D and trimming were inferred from the DNA. The sample has 1.5 million to 2.5 million clones, approximately 95% seen once. The V gene end was trimmed by 2 bases and the J gene end by 2 bases; junction bases not matched to a gene: 3. The CDR3 has 14 residues. The germline V gene encodes CDR1 MNHEY and CDR2 SMNVEV (reference sequence). As defined, naive CD8 cells were CD45RO-negative and positively selected for CCR7, with terminally differentiated effector memory CD45RA+ cells excluded. All donors qualified as healthy HIV-negative adults and had experienced no recent acute infections or vaccinations.

Whole-study results and caveats: Rarefaction revealed incomplete sorted-subset sequencing despite large depth.

This TCR came from a man between 18 and 35 years old in good health. The specimen sequenced was naive CD8+ T cells sorted from blood. The chain combines TRBV27 with TRBJ2-7; 7 bases are shared with TRBD1. CDR3: CASSLGTAPYEQYF. Written as DNA, the CDR3 is TGTGCCAGCAGTTTAGGGACAGCTCCCTACGAGCAGTACTTC.